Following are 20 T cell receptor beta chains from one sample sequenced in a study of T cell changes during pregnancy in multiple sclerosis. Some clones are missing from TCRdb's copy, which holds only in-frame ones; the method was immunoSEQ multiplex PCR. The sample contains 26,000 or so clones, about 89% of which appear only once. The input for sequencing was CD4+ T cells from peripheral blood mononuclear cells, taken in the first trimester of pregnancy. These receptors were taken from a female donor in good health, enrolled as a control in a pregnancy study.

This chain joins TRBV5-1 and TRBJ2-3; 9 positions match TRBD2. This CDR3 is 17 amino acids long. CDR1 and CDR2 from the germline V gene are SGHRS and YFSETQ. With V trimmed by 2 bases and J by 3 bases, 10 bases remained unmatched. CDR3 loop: CASSFGSSGISTDTQYF. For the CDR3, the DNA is TGCGCCAGCAGCTTTGGTTCTAGCGGGATTTCTACAGATACGCAGTATTTT.

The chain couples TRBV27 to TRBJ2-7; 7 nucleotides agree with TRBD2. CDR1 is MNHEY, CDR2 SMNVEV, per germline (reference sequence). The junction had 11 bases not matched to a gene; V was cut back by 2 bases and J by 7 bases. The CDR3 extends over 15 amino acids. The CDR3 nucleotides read TGTGCCAGCAGTTTAAGTCCAGCGGGGTCACGGGAGCAGTACTTC. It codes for CASSLSPAGSREQYF.

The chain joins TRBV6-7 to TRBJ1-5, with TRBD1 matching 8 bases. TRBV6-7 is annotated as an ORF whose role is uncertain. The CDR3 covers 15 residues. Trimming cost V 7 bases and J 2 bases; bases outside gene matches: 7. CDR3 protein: CASKRSGGRNQPQHF. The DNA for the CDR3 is TGTGCCAGCAAACGATCAGGGGGCCGCAATCAGCCCCAGCATTTT.

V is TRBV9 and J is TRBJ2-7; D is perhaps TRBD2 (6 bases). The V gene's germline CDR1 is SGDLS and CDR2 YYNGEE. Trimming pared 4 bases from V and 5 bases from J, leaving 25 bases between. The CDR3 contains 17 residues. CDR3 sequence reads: CASSQRAVGGPGDEQYF. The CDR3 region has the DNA TGTGCCAGCAGCCAAAGGGCGGTCGGAGGCCCGGGGGACGAGCAGTACTTC.

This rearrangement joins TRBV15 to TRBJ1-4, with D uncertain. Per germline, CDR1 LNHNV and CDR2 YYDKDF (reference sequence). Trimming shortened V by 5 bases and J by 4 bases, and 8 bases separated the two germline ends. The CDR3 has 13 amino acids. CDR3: CATSGGLNEKLFF. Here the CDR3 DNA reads TGTGCCACCAGCGGCGGCCTTAATGAAAAACTGTTTTTT.

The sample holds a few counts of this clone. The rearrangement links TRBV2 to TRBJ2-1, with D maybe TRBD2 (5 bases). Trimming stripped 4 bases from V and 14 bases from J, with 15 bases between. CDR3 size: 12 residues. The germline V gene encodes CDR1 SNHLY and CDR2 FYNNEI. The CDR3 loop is CASSAMAEAKFF. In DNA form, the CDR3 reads TGTGCCAGCAGTGCCATGGCGGAGGCCAAGTTCTTC.

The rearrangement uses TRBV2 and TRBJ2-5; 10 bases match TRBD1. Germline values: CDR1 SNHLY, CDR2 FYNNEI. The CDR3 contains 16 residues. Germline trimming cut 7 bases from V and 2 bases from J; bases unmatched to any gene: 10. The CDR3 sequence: CASKQMGQGKQETQYF. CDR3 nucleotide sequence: TGTGCCAGCAAACAGATGGGACAGGGGAAACAAGAGACCCAGTACTTC.

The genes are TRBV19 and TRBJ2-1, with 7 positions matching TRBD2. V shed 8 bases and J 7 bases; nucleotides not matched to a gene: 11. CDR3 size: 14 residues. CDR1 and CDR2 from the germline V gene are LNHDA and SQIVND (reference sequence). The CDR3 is CASRRGGSLNEQFF. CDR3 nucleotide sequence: TGTGCCAGTCGTAGGGGCGGGAGTCTGAATGAGCAGTTCTTC.

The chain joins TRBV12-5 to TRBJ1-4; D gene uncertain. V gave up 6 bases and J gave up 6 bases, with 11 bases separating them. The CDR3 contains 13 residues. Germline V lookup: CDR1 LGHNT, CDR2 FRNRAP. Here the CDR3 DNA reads TGTGCTAGTGGCCCCGGAGGAGATGAAAAACTGTTTTTT. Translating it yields CASGPGGDEKLFF.

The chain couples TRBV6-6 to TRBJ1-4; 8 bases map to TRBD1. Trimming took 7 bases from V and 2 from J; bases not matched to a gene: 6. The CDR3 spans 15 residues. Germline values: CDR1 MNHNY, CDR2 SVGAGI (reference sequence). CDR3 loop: CASTKRQGTNEKLFF. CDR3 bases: TGTGCCAGCACCAAACGACAGGGGACTAATGAAAAACTGTTTTTT.

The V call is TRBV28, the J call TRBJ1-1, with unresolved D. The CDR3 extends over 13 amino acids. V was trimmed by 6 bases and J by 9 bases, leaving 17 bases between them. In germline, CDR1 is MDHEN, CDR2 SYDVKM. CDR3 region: CASRTHGDEQAFF. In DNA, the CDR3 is TGTGCCAGCAGGACCCACGGGGATGAGCAAGCTTTCTTT. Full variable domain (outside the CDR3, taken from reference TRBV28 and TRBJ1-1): DVKVTQSSRYLVKRTGEKVFLECVQDMDHENMFWYRQDPGLGLRLIYFSYDVKMKEKGDIPEGYSVSREKKERFSLILESASTNQTSMYLCASRTHGDEQAFFGQGTRLTVV.

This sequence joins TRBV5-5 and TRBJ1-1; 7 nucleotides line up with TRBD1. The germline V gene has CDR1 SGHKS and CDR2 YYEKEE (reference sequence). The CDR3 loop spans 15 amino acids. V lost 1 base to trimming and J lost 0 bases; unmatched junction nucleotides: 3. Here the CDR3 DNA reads TGTGCCAGCAGCTTGACAGGGGCTGTGAACACTGAAGCTTTCTTT. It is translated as CASSLTGAVNTEAFF.

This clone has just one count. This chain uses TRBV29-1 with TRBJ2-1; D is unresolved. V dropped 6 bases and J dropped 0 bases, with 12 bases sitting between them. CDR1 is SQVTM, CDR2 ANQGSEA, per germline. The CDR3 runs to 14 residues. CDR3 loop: CSVAMLSSYNEQFF. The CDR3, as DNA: TGCAGCGTAGCGATGTTAAGCTCCTACAATGAGCAGTTCTTC.

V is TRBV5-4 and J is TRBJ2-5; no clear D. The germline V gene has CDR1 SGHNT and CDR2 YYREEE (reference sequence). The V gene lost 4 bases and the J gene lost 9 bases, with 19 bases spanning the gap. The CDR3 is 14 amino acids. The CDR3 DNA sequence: TGTGCCAGCAGCCCCGACCCCAAGGTTGCGGCCCAGTACTTC. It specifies CASSPDPKVAAQYF.

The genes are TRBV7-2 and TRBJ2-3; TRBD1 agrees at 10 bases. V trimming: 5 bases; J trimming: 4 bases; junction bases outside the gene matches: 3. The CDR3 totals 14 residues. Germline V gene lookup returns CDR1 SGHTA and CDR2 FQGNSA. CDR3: CASSRDRGADTQYF. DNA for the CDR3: TGTGCCAGCAGCCGGGACAGGGGCGCAGATACGCAGTATTTT.

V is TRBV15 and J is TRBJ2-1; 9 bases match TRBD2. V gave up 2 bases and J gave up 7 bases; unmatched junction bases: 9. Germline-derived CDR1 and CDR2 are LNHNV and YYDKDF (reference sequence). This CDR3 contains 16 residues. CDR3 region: CATSRIASGRPNEQFF. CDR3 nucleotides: TGTGCCACCAGCAGAATAGCAAGCGGGAGGCCAAATGAGCAGTTCTTC.

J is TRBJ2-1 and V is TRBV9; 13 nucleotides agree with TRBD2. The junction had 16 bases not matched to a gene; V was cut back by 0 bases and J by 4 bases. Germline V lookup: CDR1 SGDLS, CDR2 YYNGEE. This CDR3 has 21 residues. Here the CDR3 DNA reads TGTGCCAGCAGCGTAGAGGTTCCCGGGACTAGCGGGGACCGAAGATACAATGAGCAGTTCTTC. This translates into CASSVEVPGTSGDRRYNEQFF.

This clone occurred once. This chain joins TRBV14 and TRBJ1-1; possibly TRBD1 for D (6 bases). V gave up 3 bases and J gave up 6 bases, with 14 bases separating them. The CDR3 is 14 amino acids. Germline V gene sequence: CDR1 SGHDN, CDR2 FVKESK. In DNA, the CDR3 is TGTGCCAGCAGCCATAGTACAGGGTACGCTGAAGCTTTCTTT. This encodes CASSHSTGYAEAFF.

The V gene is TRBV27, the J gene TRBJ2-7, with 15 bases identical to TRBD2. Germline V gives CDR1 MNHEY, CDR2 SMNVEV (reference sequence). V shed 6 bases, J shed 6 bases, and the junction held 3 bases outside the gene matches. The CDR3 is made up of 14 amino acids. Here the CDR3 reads CASRGLAGGLEQYF. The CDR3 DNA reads TGTGCCAGCAGAGGACTAGCGGGAGGGCTCGAGCAGTACTTC.

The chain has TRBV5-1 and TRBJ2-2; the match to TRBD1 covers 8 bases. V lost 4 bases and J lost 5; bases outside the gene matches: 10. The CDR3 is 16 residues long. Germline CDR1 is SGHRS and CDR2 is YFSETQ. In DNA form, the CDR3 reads TGCGCCAGCAGCCGGTCTGGACAGGGACGGACCGGGGAGCTGTTTTTT. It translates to CASSRSGQGRTGELFF.